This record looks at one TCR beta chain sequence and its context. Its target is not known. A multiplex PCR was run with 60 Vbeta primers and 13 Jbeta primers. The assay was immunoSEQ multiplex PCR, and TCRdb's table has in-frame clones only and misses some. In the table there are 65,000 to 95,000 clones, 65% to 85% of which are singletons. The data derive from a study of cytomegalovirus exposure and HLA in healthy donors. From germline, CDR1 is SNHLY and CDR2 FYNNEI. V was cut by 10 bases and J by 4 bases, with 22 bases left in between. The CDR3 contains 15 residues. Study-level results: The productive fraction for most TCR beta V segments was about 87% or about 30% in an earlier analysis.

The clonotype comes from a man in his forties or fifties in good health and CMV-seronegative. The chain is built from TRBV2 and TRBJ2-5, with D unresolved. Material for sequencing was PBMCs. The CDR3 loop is CATTSTNHNSETQYF. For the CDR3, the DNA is TGTGCCACTACATCTACTAATCATAATTCAGAGACCCAGTACTTC.